This T cell receptor beta chain is from a study of response to subunit inactivated influenza vaccine. The CDR3 is 15 amino acids. Trimming took 7 bases from V and 0 from J, leaving 13 bases between them. Germline CDR1 reads MDHEN; CDR2 reads SYDVKM. This clonotype was detected only a few times. Its target is unknown. Study-wide results and caveats: The authors suggested that few new T cells are recruited per seasonal influenza vaccination.

TCRdb re-called the RT-PCR reads with MiXCR, one entry per CDR3 protein. This table has around 190,000 distinct CDR3 sequences, nearly 9.5% appearing once. The chain combines TRBV28 with TRBJ1-5; D uncertain. The TCR originated in a man in his forties or fifties who received an inactivated influenza vaccine. The source was non-naive T cells sorted from PBMCs, collected on the day of vaccination. In DNA, the CDR3 is TGTGCCAGCACTGCGGAACCATATAGCAATCAGCCCCAGCATTTT. Its protein product is CASTAEPYSNQPQHF.